This T cell receptor (beta chain) was captured by sequencing in a study of PD-1 blockade in classical Hodgkin lymphoma. Broader study findings: The baseline diversity of complete responders showed similarity to that of newly diagnosed patients. Repertoire differences lack defined causes, possibly disease activity or prior therapy.

Method: immunoSEQ multiplex PCR; TCRdb's copy keeps in-frame clones and lacks some. Of roughly 140,000 clones listed, nearly 80% are singletons. With respect to this clone: The antigen is unknown.

The trim removed 2 bases at V and 4 bases at J, leaving 4 bases unmatched. The CDR3 totals 15 residues. The germline CDR1 and CDR2 sequences are MRHNA and SNTAGT. All patients relapsed after autologous stem cell transplantation, and brentuximab vedotin exposure varied. The clonotype comes from a human donor with classical Hodgkin lymphoma. The rearrangement joins TRBV6-4 to TRBJ1-1; the match to TRBD1 covers 10 bases. The specimen was peripheral blood mononuclear cells (PBMCs), collected before the second cycle of nivolumab. DNA of the CDR3: TGTGCCAGCAGTGACGGGACAGGGGTGGGCACTGAAGCTTTCTTT. It is translated as CASSDGTGVGTEAFF.